This TCR beta chain was documented in a study of neurological immune-mediated disorders. The trim removed 2 bases at V and 4 bases at J, leaving 9 bases unmatched. The CDR3 spans 15 residues. Germline assignment: CDR1 DFQATT and CDR2 SNEGSKA (reference sequence). The time point here: technical triplicate 2. cDNA was made by 5'RACE with 10-nucleotide random UMIs. Each CDR3 protein gets one entry after TCRdb re-called the 5' RACE reads with MiXCR. The repertoire holds around 56,000 distinct CDR3 sequences, less than 25% seen once, with roughly 4.6% in the top ten. What was sequenced was PBMCs. The chain couples TRBV20-1 to TRBJ2-7; 9 nucleotides align to TRBD2. The clonotype was recovered from a man in his fifties or sixties with HTLV-1-associated myelopathy (HAM/TSP). CDR3 nucleotide sequence: TGCAGTGCTAGATATGGCGGGAGGGCCTCTTACGAGCAGTACTTC. Translation gives CSARYGGRASYEQYF.